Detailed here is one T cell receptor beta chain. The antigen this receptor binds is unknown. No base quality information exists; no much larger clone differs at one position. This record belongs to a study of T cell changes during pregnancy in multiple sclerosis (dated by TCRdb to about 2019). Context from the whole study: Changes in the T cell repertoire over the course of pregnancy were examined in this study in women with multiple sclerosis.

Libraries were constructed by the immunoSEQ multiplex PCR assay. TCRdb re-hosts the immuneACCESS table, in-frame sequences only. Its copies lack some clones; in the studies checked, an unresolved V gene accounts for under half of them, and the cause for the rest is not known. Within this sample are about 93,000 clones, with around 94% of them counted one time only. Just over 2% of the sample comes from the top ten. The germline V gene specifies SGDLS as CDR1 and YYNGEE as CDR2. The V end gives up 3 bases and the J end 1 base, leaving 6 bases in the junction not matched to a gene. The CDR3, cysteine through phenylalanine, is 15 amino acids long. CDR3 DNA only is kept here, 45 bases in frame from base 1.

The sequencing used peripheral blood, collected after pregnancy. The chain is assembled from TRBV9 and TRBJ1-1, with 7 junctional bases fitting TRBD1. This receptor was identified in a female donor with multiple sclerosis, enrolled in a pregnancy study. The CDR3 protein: CASSATNRGNTEAFF. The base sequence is TGTGCCAGCAGCGCGACTAACAGGGGGAACACTGAAGCTTTCTTT.